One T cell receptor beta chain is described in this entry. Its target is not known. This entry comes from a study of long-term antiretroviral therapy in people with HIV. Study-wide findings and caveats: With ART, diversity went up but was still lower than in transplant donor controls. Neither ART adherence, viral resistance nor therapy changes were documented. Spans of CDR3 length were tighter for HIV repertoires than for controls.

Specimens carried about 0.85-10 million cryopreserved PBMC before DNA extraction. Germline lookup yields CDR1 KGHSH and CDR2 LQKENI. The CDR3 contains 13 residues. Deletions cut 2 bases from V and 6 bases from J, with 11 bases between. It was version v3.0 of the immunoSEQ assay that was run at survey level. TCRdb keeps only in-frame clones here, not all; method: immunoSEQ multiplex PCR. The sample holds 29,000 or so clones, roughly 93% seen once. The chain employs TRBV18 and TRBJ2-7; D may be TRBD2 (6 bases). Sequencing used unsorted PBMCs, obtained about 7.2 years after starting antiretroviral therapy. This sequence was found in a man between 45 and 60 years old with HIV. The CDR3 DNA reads TGTGCCAGCTCACCAACCCCGGGAGCCGAGCAGTACTTC. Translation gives CASSPTPGAEQYF.